The T cell receptor beta chain described here comes from a study of CXCR3-negative and CXCR3-positive naive CD8 T cells. Study-wide findings and caveats: Both naive subsets showed comparably high diversity, and memory CD8+ cells showed much lower diversity. CXCR3-positive naive cells had TRB CDR3s that were more hydrophobic than CXCR3-negative naive cells had.

All TRB cDNA libraries came from 5' RACE performed with UMI labels. Each CDR3 protein gets one entry in TCRdb, which reprocessed the 5' RACE reads and gives no DNA. Reported are around 120,000 distinct CDR3 sequences; the ten largest clones contain 0.5% to 0.7%. As concerns this clonotype: Its antigen remains unidentified.

In germline, CDR1 is MRHNA, CDR2 SNTAGT. This CDR3 has 14 residues. This chain joins TRBV6-4 and TRBJ1-1. Sequencing input: naive CXCR3+ CD8+ T cells from blood. Sample subset: CD45RO-CCR7+CD27+CD95- naive CD8+ T cells expressing CXCR3 (TNR3+). This receptor was obtained from a human donor in good health. Some clones in this sample may be carry-over from other donors' samples. The CDR3 sequence is CASSDSASNTEAFF.